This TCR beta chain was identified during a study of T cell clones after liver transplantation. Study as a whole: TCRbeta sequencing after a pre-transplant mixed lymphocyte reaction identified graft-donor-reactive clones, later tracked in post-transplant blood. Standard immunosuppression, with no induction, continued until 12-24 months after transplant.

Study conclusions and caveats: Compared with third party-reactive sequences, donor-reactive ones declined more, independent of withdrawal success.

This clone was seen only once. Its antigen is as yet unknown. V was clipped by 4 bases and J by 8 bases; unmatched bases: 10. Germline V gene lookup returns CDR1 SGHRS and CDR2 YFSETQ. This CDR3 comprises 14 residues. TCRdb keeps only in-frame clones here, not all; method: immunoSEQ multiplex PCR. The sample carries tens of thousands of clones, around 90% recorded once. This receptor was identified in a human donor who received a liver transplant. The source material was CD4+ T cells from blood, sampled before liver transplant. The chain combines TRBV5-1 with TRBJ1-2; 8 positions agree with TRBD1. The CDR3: CASSGGTGFDGYTF. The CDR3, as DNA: TGCGCCAGCAGCGGGGGGACAGGTTTCGACGGCTACACCTTC.